What follows are 10 T cell receptor beta chains derived from one specimen sequenced in a study of CD8 T cells in Susac syndrome. cDNA came from about 0.5 to 1 ug RNA primed by random hexamers. MiXCR, applied by TCRdb to the immunoSEQ multiplex PCR reads, yields one record per CDR3 protein. The repertoire consists of around 140,000 distinct CDR3 sequences, with 65% to 90% occurring once and the leading ten covering 0.5% to 0.65%. The sequencing sample was made of CD8+ T cells from PBMCs. Source of these receptors: a human donor with multiple sclerosis.

This chain links TRBV4-1 with TRBJ1-1; D is uncertain. Between the trimmed V and J ends, which lost 1 base and 0 bases, there was a span of 9 bases. Germline lookup yields CDR1 MGHRA and CDR2 YSYEKL. This CDR3 is built from 15 residues. For the CDR3, the DNA is TGCGCCAGCAGCCAAGGCGAAGCATTGAACACTGAAGCTTTCTTT. Its protein is CASSQGEALNTEAFF.

The J gene is TRBJ2-5, the V gene TRBV7-9; no clear D gene. V was shortened by 4 bases and J by 9 bases, with 15 bases between the two germline ends. The CDR3 spans 13 residues. Germline CDR1 reads SEHNR; CDR2 reads FQNEAQ (reference sequence). The CDR3: CASSSPSLRAQYF. In nucleotides, the CDR3 is TGTGCCAGCAGCTCCCCCTCCTTACGGGCCCAGTACTTC.

The rearrangement joins TRBV27 to TRBJ2-3; 8 bases line up with TRBD2. The CDR3 covers 14 residues. Germline V gives CDR1 MNHEY, CDR2 SMNVEV (reference sequence). The J segment lost 6 bases and the V segment lost 5 bases, leaving 7 bases of the junction unmatched. The CDR3 sequence: CASSDSGTGDTQYF. The CDR3 nucleotides read TGTGCCAGCAGTGATAGCGGGACGGGGGATACGCAGTATTTT.

V gene TRBV28 combines with J gene TRBJ1-2; 8 bases match TRBD1. Germline V gene sequence: CDR1 MDHEN, CDR2 SYDVKM. This CDR3 comprises 15 residues. The V segment lost 1 base and the J segment 12 bases; nucleotides outside the gene matches: 13. The CDR3 sequence is CASSLLGGQGIVDTF. CDR3 nucleotide sequence: TGTGCCAGCAGTTTATTAGGCGGACAGGGTATTGTCGACACCTTC.

The gene calls are TRBV12-3 or TRBV12-4 and TRBJ2-3, with 10 nucleotides matching TRBD2. The CDR3 totals 19 residues. Trimming cost V 6 bases and J 5 bases; bases outside gene matches: 20. The CDR3 bases are TGTGCCAGCAGGGCCCAACCCACGCTACTAGCGGGATATGAAGATACGCAGTATTTT. Translated, it gives CASRAQPTLLAGYEDTQYF.

The chain carries TRBV5-1 and TRBJ1-1, with TRBD1 as a possible D gene (5 bases). Per germline, CDR1 SGHRS and CDR2 YFSETQ. V lost 0 bases to trimming and J lost 0 bases, with 9 bases between them. The CDR3 has 15 residues. The chain's CDR3 is CASSLVGDLNTEAFF. CDR3 DNA: TGCGCCAGCAGCTTGGTCGGGGACCTGAACACTGAAGCTTTCTTT.

This clonotype turned up a few times. The rearrangement links TRBV20-1 to TRBJ2-1, with TRBD2 identical over 7 bases. This CDR3 region has 15 residues. With V trimmed by 6 bases and J by 4 bases, 12 bases remained unmatched. Germline lookup yields CDR1 DFQATT and CDR2 SNEGSKA (reference sequence). The CDR3 coding sequence is TGCAGTGCCAACCGTCGGGCGGGAGCTTACAATGAGCAGTTCTTC. Translated: CSANRRAGAYNEQFF.

In this sample, this clonotype turned up once. V and J are TRBV19 and TRBJ2-1; the match to TRBD1 covers 7 bases. The CDR3 consists of 14 residues. The ends lost 9 bases at V and 8 bases at J; junction bases unmatched: 13. CDR1 and CDR2 (germline): LNHDA, SQIVND (reference sequence). This CDR3 is CASGQVSIVDEQFF. As DNA, the CDR3 is TGTGCCAGCGGACAGGTCTCCATTGTCGATGAGCAGTTCTTC.

The chain is built from TRBV6-2 or TRBV6-3 and TRBJ2-1; D perhaps matches TRBD2 (5 bases). Trimming took 6 bases from V and 5 from J, leaving 8 bases between them. This CDR3 has 12 amino acids. The germline V gene has CDR1 MNHEY and CDR2 SVGEGT. DNA for the CDR3: TGTGCCAGCAGCAGGACTCACAATGAGCAGTTCTTC. Its translation: CASSRTHNEQFF.

V is TRBV30 and J is TRBJ2-5, with TRBD2 matching 14 bases. CDR1 is GTSNPN, CDR2 SVGIG, per germline (reference sequence). The CDR3 loop spans 18 amino acids. Germline trimming cut 5 bases from V and 3 bases from J; bases unmatched to any gene: 14. For the CDR3, the DNA is TGTGCCTGGGCACCGGGACTAGCGGGAGAGGGAATTGAAGAGACCCAGTACTTC. It yields the protein CAWAPGLAGEGIEETQYF.